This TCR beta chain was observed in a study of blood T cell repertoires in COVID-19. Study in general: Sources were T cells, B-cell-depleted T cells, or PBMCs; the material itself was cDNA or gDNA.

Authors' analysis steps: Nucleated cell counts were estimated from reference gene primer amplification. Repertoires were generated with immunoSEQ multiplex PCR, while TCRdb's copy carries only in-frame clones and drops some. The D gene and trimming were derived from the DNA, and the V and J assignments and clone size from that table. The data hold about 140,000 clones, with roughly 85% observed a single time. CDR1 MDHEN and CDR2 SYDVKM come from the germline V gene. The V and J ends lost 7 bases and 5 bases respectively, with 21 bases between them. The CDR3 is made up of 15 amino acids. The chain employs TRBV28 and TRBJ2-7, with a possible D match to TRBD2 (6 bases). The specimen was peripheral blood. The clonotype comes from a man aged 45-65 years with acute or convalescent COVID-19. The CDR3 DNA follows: TGTGCCAGCAATTATATTGGCGGAGGGGTCCACGAGCAGTACTTC. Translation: CASNYIGGGVHEQYF.